This T cell receptor beta chain was obtained from a study of CD8+ T cells in alopecia areata. About the research overall: Twice daily, treated patients received 5 to 10 mg of oral tofacitinib. It was 6 to 18 months of tofacitinib, and then there were 6 months off drug.

Extraction of RNA preceded its reverse transcription into cDNA, which served as the sequencing template. TCRdb's table, derived via immunoSEQ multiplex PCR, lists solely in-frame clones and lacks some. Altogether 130,000 or so clones are present, about 88% being singletons, with the ten largest covering 13%. Comments on this clone: Its antigen remains unknown.

The sample's treatment: oral pan-JAK inhibitor, 5-10 mg twice daily. The CDR3 is 12 amino acids. Germline CDR1 and CDR2: SQVTM and ANQGSEA. Trimming removed 0 bases from V and 10 bases from J, with 10 bases in between. General study results and limits: Only one nonresponder was present, which leaves the link between baseline CD8+ expansion and response uncertain.

The material was CD8+ T cells sorted from blood, obtained at week 4, from a patient treated with tofacitinib. The chain is built from TRBV29-1 and TRBJ2-1; unclear D gene. The receptor was derived from a human donor with alopecia areata. The CDR3 loop reads CSVEEVMREQFF. The CDR3 DNA reads as TGCAGCGTTGAAGAGGTTATGAGGGAGCAGTTCTTC.